What follows describes a single T cell receptor (beta chain). Its specific antigen is unknown. Per-base quality was not reported, and no clone a single base away is much larger than it. This sample was taken from a study of blood T cell repertoires in COVID-19 (dated by TCRdb to about 2020). About the study as a whole: The collaborator samples originated in the United States, Italy and Spain and spanned the acute and convalescent phases of COVID-19. The prospective study material was composed of cDNA or gDNA derived from T cells, B-cell-depleted T cells, or PBMCs. The dataset comprised deeply sampled blood TCRbeta repertoires from subjects exposed to, actively infected with, or recovered from COVID-19. A freely available public database, intended as a resource for researchers studying the immune response to SARS-CoV-2, is where the repertoires were released. The samples were drawn from two sources: the first 160 participants of the ongoing ImmuneRACE study, and approximately 1,300 subjects contributed by 6 global collaborators. The sample metadata nearly always contained a de-identified subject ID, COVID-19 status, age in years and sex. HLA class I and class II types, where available, came from metadata supplied by the sample provider rather than from assay-based typing. General study outcomes and caveats: The amount of clinical and demographic metadata varied by source and participant and was provided uncurated.

CDR1 SGHTA and CDR2 FQGNSA are derived from the germline V gene. The cysteine opens and the phenylalanine closes a CDR3 of 15 amino acids. CDR3 DNA only is kept here, 45 bases in frame from base 1. V lost 6 bases and J lost 11 bases; the stretch between them is 20 bases long. TCRbeta CDR3 regions were amplified from genomic DNA using the immunoSEQ Assay, a bias-controlled multiplex PCR. The source study handled its data this way. Within the assay, amplification of reference gene primers was used to estimate how many nucleated cells each sample contained. To quantify the absolute abundance of each unique TCRbeta CDR3 rearrangement, sequence reads were collapsed and filtered. For each sample, productive Simpson clonality was calculated as the square root of Simpson's diversity index across productive rearrangements. Drawn from immuneACCESS, this table holds only the in-frame rearrangements with V and J called that TCRdb kept. Clones are partly lost; checked studies trace under half to an unresolved V gene and leave the rest unexplained. That table gives V, J and clone size, and the DNA gave D and trimming. The sample contains some 400,000 clones, 87% of them found a single time. About 2.5% of the sample lies in the top ten.

At one collaborating source in Seattle, patients were enrolled during active infection and were followed longitudinally through the course of disease. The collaborating institutions used their own protocols to collect whole blood in K2EDTA tubes. For TCRbeta analysis, collaborators shipped samples in one of three forms: frozen whole blood, isolated PBMCs, or DNA extracted from either of those sample types. The sequence links TRBV7-2 to TRBJ1-6; the D gene remains uncertain. Sequences were obtained from peripheral blood. This TCR came from a woman aged 55-69 years with COVID-19, enrolled during active disease. The bases read TGTGCCAGCAGGACCTCCAGACATGCGACGGCACCCCTCCACTTT. Its protein product is CASRTSRHATAPLHF.